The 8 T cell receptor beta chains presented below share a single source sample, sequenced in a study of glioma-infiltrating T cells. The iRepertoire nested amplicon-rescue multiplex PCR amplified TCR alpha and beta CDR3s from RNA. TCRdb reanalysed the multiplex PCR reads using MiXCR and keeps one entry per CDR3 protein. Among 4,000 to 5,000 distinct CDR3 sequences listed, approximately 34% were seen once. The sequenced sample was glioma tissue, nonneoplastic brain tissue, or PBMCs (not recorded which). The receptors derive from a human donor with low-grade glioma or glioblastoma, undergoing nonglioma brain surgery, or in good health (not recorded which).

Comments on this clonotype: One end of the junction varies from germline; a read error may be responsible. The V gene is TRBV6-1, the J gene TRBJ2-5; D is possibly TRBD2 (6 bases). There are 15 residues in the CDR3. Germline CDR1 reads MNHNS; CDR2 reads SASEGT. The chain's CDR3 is CASSYRGSEQEAQYF. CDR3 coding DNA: TGTGCCAGCAGTTATCGGGGGTCCGAGCAAGAGGCCCAGTACTTC.

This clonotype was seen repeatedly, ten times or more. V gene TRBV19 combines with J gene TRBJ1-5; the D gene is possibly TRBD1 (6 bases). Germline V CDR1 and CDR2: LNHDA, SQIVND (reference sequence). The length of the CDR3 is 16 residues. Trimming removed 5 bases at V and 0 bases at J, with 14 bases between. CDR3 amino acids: CASSSDSYYSNQPQHF. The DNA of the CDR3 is TGTGCCAGTAGTTCGGACAGCTACTATAGCAATCAGCCCCAGCATTTT.

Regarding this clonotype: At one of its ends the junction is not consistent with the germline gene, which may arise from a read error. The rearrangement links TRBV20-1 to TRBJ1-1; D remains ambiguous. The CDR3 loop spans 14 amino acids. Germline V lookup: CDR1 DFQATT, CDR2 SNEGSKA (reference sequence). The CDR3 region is CSAREPLGYTEASF. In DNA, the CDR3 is TGCAGTGCTAGAGAACCTCTGGGGTACACTGAAGCTTCCTTT.

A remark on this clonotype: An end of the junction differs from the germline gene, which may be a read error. CDR3 protein: CASGQDPSIKPLLNEQFF. CDR3 DNA: TGTGCCAGCGGCCAAGATCCCAGCATCAAACCGCTTTTAAATGAGCAGTTCTTC. The chain employs TRBV14 and TRBJ2-1; the D is unclear. The V gene's germline CDR1 is SGHDN and CDR2 FVKESK. The CDR3 loop spans 18 amino acids.

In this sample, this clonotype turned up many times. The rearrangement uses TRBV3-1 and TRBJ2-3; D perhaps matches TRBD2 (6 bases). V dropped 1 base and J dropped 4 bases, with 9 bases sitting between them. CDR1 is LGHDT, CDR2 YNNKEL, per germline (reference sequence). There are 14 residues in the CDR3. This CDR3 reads CASSQGLDADTQYF. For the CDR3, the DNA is TGTGCCAGCAGCCAAGGACTAGACGCAGATACGCAGTATTTT.

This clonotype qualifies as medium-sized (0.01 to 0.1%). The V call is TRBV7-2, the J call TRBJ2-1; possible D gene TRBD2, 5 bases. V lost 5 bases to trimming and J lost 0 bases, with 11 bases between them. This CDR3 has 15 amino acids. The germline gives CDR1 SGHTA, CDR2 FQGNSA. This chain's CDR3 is CASSLVDYSYNEQFF. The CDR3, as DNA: TGTGCCAGCAGCCTTGTTGACTACTCCTACAATGAGCAGTTCTTC.

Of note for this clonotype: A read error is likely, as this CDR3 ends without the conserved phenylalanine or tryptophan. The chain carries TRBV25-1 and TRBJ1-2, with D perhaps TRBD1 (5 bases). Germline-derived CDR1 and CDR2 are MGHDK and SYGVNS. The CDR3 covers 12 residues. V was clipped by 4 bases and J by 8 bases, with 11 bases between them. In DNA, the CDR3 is TGTGCCAGCAGTGGACAGCCCGGGGGCTACACCTCC. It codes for CASSGQPGGYTS.

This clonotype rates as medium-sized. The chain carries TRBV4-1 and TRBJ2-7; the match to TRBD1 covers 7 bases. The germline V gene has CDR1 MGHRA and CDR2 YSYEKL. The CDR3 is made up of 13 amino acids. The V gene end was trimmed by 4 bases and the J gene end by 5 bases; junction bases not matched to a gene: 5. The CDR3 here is CASSRSTGHEQYV. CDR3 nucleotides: TGCGCCAGCAGCCGCTCGACAGGGCACGAGCAGTACGTC.